This paragraph covers one T cell receptor (beta chain) sequence. Its target is unknown. Clones were read by immunoSEQ multiplex PCR, and TCRdb kept only the in-frame ones, dropping some. Of over 250,000 clones in the sample, 86% are singletons; the top ten hold 1%. The data belong to a study of cytomegalovirus exposure and HLA in healthy donors. Trimming took 6 bases from V and 4 from J; bases not matched to a gene: 12. Looked up from germline, CDR1 is MNHEY and CDR2 is SMNVEV (reference sequence). This CDR3 region has 16 residues. Study-level results: According to the study, around 180 TCR beta chains were cytomegalovirus-associated.

The TCR sequence derives from a young woman in good health and CMV-seronegative. What was sequenced was PBMCs. The J gene is TRBJ2-3, the V gene TRBV27, with 8 bases aligning to TRBD2. For the CDR3, the DNA is TGTGCCAGCAGCCCGTCTACGGGGGGGCAGGCAGATACGCAGTATTTT. Protein sequence: CASSPSTGGQADTQYF.